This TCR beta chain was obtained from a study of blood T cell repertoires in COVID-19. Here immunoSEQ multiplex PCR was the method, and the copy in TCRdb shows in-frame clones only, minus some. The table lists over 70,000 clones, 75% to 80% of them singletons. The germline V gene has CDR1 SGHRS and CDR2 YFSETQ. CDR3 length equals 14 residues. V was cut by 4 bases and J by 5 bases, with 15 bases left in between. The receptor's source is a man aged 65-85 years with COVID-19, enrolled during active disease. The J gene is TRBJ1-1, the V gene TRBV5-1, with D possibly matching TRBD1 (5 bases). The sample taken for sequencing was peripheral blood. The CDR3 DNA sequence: TGCGCCAGCAGCCCGGGGACTACGGGGACTGAAGCTTTCTTT. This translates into CASSPGTTGTEAFF.